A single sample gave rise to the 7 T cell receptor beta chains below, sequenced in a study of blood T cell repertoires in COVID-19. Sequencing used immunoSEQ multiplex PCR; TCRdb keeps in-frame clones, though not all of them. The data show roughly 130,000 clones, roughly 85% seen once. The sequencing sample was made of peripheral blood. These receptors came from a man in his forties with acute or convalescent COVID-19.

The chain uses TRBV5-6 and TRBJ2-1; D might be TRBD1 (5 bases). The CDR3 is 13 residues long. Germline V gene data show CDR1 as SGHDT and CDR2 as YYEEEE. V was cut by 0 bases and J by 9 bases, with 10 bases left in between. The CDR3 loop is CASSLAGTGEQFF. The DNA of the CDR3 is TGTGCCAGCAGCTTGGCCGGAACAGGTGAGCAGTTCTTC. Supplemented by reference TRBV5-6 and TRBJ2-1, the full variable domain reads DAGVTQSPTHLIKTRGQQVTLRCSPKSGHDTVSWYQQALGQGPQFIFQYYEEEERQRGNFPDRFSGHQFPNYSSELNVNALLLGDSALYLCASSLAGTGEQFFGPGTRLTVL.

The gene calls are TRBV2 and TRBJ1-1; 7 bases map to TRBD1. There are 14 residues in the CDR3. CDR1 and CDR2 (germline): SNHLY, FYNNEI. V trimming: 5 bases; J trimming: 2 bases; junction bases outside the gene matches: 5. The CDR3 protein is CASSLTGINTEAFF. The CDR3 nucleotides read TGTGCCAGCAGTCTGACAGGGATCAACACTGAAGCTTTCTTT.

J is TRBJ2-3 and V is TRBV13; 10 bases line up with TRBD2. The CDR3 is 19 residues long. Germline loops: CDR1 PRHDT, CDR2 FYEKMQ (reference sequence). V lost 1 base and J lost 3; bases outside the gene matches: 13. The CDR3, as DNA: TGTGCCAGCAGCTTAGAAAAAAGCGGGAGGGCTACCCGGACAGATACGCAGTATTTT. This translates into CASSLEKSGRATRTDTQYF.

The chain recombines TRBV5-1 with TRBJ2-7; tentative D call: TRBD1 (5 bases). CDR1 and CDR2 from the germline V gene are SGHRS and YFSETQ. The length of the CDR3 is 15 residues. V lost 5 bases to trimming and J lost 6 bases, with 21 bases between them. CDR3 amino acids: CASSLLGQGALEQYF. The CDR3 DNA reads TGCGCCAGCAGTTTATTGGGTCAGGGCGCCCTCGAGCAGTACTTC.

CDR3 DNA sequence: TGTGCCAGCAGCTTTGTCCCAGGGTCACCTGAAGCTTTCTTT. Translation gives CASSFVPGSPEAFF. The V and J genes are TRBV7-9 and TRBJ1-1, with a possible D match to TRBD1 (5 bases). The V gene lost 3 bases and the J gene lost 6 bases, with 14 bases spanning the gap. The CDR3 has 14 amino acids. CDR1 is SEHNR, CDR2 FQNEAQ, per germline (reference sequence).

CDR3 sequence reads: CATSILFSTSRNEQFF. In DNA form, the CDR3 reads TGTGCCACCAGCATCCTTTTCTCGACTAGCAGGAATGAGCAGTTCTTC. J is TRBJ2-1 and V is TRBV15; 7 bases match TRBD2. The V and J ends lost 4 bases and 7 bases, in that order; junction bases with no gene match: 13. CDR3 length: 16 amino acids. Per germline, CDR1 LNHNV and CDR2 YYDKDF (reference sequence).

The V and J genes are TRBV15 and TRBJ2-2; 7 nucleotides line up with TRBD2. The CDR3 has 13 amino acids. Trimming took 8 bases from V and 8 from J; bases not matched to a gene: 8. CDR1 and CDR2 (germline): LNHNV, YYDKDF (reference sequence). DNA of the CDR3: TGTGCCACCGAGACTAGCTCATCGGGGGAGCTGTTTTTT. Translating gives CATETSSSGELFF.